The clone carrying this TCR beta chain was detected many times. As yet, its antigen is unknown. The data derive from a study of T cell repertoires in cytomegalovirus infection. Study overall: Indications of both CMV infection and matching HLA type were provided by public TCR beta signatures. General study points: Using cumulative public TCR beta family frequency, the authors identified those who carried CMV together with the relevant HLA. HLA-C-restricted, CMV-specific TCR beta clonotypes were dominant ex vivo.

The germline CDR1 and CDR2 sequences are SEHNR and FQNEAQ (reference sequence). Unmatched junction bases numbered 10, after V lost 4 bases and J lost 5 bases. The CDR3 spans 15 residues. One entry per CDR3 protein results from TCRdb running MiXCR on the reads. This repertoire shows hundreds of thousands of distinct CDR3 sequences, around 11% found once; its top ten account for roughly 10%. Sequenced input: PBMCs. The receptor comes from a human donor in good health (CMV status not recorded). Some clones in this sample may be carry-over from other donors' samples. The chain is built from TRBV7-9 and TRBJ2-5; 7 positions match TRBD2. Here the CDR3 reads CASSSYQREQETQYF. The DNA of the CDR3 is TGTGCCAGCAGCTCCTACCAGCGGGAACAGGAGACCCAGTACTTC.